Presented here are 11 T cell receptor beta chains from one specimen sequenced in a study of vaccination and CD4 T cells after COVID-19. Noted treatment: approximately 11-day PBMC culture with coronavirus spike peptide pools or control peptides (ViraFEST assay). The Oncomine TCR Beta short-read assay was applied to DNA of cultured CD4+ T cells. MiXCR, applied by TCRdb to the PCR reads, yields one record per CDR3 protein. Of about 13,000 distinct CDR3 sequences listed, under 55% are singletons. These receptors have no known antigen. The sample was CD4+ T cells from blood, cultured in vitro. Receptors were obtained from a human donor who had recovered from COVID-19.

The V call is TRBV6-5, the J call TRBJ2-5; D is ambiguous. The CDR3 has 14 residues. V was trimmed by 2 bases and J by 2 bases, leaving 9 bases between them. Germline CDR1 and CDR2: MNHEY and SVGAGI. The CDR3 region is CASSYRHAQETQYF. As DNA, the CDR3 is TGTGCCAGCAGTTACCGCCACGCGCAAGAGACCCAGTACTTC.

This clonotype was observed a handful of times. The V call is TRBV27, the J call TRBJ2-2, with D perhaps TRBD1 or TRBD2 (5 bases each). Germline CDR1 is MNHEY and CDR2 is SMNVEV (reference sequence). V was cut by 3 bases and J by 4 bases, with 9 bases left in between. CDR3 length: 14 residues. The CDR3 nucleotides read TGTGCCAGCAGTTTCGGGACCCGCACCGGGGAGCTGTTTTTT. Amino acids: CASSFGTRTGELFF.

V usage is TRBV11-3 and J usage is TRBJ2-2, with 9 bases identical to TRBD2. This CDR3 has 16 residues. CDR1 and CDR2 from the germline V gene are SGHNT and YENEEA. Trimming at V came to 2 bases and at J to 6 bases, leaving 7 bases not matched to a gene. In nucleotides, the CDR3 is TGTGCCAGCAGCTTAAGGCGGGGGGGCCTATCCGGGGAGCTGTTTTTT. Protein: CASSLRRGGLSGELFF.

CDR3 in DNA: TGCGCCAGCAGCCAAGGCCTCGGCCGGGGGTCTGAAGCTTTCTTT. Protein product: CASSQGLGRGSEAFF. This rearrangement joins TRBV4-1 to TRBJ1-1; D is possibly TRBD1 (5 bases). The CDR3 contains 15 residues. CDR1 is MGHRA and CDR2 is YSYEKL in the germline V gene. V lost 1 base, J lost 6 bases, and 15 bases lay in between.

The CDR3 region has the DNA TGTGCCAGCAGCTTAGAGCGAGGGACATTAGGGTACGAGCAGTACTTC. This sequence encodes CASSLERGTLGYEQYF. The rearrangement links TRBV7-9 to TRBJ2-7, with D possibly TRBD1 on 6 matching bases. V lost 1 base to trimming and J lost 4 bases, with 17 bases between them. Germline V gene data show CDR1 as SEHNR and CDR2 as FQNEAQ (reference sequence). There are 16 residues in the CDR3. The variable domain in full, completed from reference TRBV7-9 and TRBJ2-7, reads DTGVSQNPRHKITKRGQNVTFRCDPISEHNRLYWYRQTLGQGPEFLTYFQNEAQLEKSRLLSDRFSAERPKGSFSTLEIQRTEQGDSAMYLCASSLERGTLGYEQYFGPGTRLTVT.

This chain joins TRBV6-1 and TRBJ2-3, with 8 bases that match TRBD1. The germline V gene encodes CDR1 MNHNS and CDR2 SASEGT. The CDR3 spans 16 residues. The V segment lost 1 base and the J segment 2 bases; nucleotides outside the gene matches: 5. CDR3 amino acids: CASSEVRTGTTDTQYF. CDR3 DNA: TGTGCCAGCAGTGAAGTTCGGACAGGGACCACAGATACGCAGTATTTT.

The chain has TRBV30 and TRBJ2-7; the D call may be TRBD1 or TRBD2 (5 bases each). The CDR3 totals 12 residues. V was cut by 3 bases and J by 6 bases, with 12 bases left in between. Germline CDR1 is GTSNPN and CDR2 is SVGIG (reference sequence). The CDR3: CAWRGKGTEQYF. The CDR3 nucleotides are TGTGCCTGGAGGGGTAAGGGGACCGAGCAGTACTTC. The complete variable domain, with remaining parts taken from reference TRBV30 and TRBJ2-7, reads SQTIHQWPATLVQPVGSPLSLECTVEGTSNPNLYWYRQAAGRGLQLLFYSVGIGQISSEVPQNLSASRPQDRQFILSSKKLLLSDSGFYLCAWRGKGTEQYFGPGTRLTVT.

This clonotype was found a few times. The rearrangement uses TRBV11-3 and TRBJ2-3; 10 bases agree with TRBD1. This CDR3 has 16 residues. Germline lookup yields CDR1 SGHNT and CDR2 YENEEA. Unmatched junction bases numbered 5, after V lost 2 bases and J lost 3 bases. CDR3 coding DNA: TGTGCCAGCAGCTTAAGGCGGGACAGGGGTACAGATACGCAGTATTTT. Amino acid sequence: CASSLRRDRGTDTQYF.

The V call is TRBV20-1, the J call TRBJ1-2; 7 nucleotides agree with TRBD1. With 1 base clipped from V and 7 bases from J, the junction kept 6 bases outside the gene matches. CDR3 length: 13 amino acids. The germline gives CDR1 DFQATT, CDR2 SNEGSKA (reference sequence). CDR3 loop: CSARAEGARGYTF. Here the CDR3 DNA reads TGCAGTGCTAGAGCGGAGGGGGCCCGTGGCTACACCTTC.

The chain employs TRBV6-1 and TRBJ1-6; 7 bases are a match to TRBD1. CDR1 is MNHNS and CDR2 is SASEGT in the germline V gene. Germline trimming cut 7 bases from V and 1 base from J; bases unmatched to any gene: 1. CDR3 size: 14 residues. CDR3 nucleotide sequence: TGTGCCAGCACAGGGGGTTCCTATAATTCACCCCTCCACTTT. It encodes CASTGGSYNSPLHF.

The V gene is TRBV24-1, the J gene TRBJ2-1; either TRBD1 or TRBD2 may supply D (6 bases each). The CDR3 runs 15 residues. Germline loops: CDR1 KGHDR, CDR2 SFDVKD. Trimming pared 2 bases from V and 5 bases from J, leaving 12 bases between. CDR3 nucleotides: TGTGCCACCAGTGATTCGGGGGCAGGGAACAATGAGCAGTTCTTC. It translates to CATSDSGAGNNEQFF.